This T cell receptor (beta chain) stems from a study of OX40 agonist ivuxolimab in advanced cancers. Study-level information: Partial response was recorded in three patients: one hepatocellular carcinoma and two cutaneous melanoma cases. General study results and limits: Among the least clonally expanded were partial responders at 0.1-3.0 mg/kg.

The V gene's germline CDR1 is MNHNS and CDR2 SASEGT. This CDR3 is 14 amino acids long. Trimming at V came to 6 bases and at J to 3 bases, leaving 5 bases not matched to a gene. TCRdb's copy holds only in-frame clones and misses some; the assay was immunoSEQ multiplex PCR. The sample lists some 7,000 clones, over 75% occurring once. The table lists this clone with a few counts. The antigen is unknown. Sampled blood was obtained at baseline, cycle 4 day 1, and cycle 7 day 1. This chain connects TRBV6-1 to TRBJ2-7; TRBD1 aligns across 10 bases. This specimen was CD4+ or CD8+ T cells sorted from blood, taken in a trial of the OX40 agonist ivuxolimab. The source of this sequence is an adult with an advanced solid tumor such as melanoma, head and neck, liver or kidney cancer. CDR3 amino acids: CASSAGTGVYEQYF. CDR3 nucleotide sequence: TGTGCCAGCAGCGCCGGGACAGGGGTCTACGAGCAGTACTTC.